This entry describes one T cell receptor (beta chain). Its antigen is as yet unknown. Deletions cut 0 bases from V and 2 bases from J, with 5 bases between. The CDR3 contains 13 residues. Per the germline V gene, CDR1 is SGDLS and CDR2 is YYNGEE. The data stem from a study of post-analysis software for immune sequencing data. About the study: Progressive-relapsing, secondary progressive and relapsing-remitting multiple sclerosis were among the disease courses included.

Notes on the study in general: Multiple sclerosis patients showed significantly lower normalized Chao1 diversity than controls did. Controls had lower frequencies than patients of roughly five TRBV segments, which included TRBV5-6, TRBV5-1 and TRBV20-1. F measure clustering grouped samples strongly by preparation batch.

Researchers reported that TCR beta cDNA libraries carried unique molecular identifiers. Researchers reported a few hundred thousand cDNA molecules coming from approximately 0.95 to 9.8 million T cells. TCRdb reprocessed the PCR reads via MiXCR and lists one record per CDR3 protein. In the table there are some 500,000 distinct CDR3 sequences, roughly 45% of which are singletons. The receptor was derived from a girl under 18 with multiple sclerosis. The genes are TRBV9 and TRBJ2-5, with D unclear. Source material: blood. This CDR3 is CASSVALQETQYF. The CDR3 nucleotides are TGTGCCAGCAGCGTAGCTCTGCAAGAGACCCAGTACTTC. The variable domain in full, completed from reference TRBV9 and TRBJ2-5, reads DSGVTQTPKHLITATGQRVTLRCSPRSGDLSVYWYQQSLDQGLQFLIQYYNGEERAKGNILERFSAQQFPDLHSELNLSSLELGDSALYFCASSVALQETQYFGPGTRLLVL.